This T cell receptor (beta chain) was documented in a study of spatial heterogeneity in lung cancer. TCR cDNA molecules each had a unique molecular identifier. TCRdb itself ran the 5' RACE reads through MiXCR, one entry per CDR3 protein. The sample includes about 3,700 distinct CDR3 sequences, 15% to 20% seen only once; the top ten take about two thirds. This clonotype has just a few counts. Documented time point: sample taken at primary tumor resection. Tumor, nontumor lung or frozen PBMC supplied whole RNA, sequenced without sorting. J lost 0 bases, V lost 0 bases, and 8 bases had no gene match. This CDR3 contains 16 residues. CDR1 and CDR2 from the germline V gene are SQVTM and ANQGSEA.

The chain employs TRBV29-1 and TRBJ2-7; 7 bases map to TRBD1. Sequences were derived from PBMCs, sampled at surgery. The receptor comes from a male donor with early-stage non-small cell lung cancer. CDR3 residues: CSVEDWARGSSYEQYF. CDR3 DNA: TGCAGCGTTGAAGATTGGGCCAGGGGGAGCTCCTACGAGCAGTACTTC.